This entry lists 16 T cell receptor beta chains sequenced from one sample in a study of blood T cells in healthy people across ages. With a J-beta primer mix and a sample-barcoded 5' primer, a second PCR ran roughly 6 to 12 cycles. TCRdb re-analysed the 5' RACE reads in MiXCR, keeping a single row per CDR3 protein. Here the sample spans roughly 900,000 distinct CDR3 sequences, around 28% being singletons. Source material: blood. These receptors came from a woman older than 75 in good health.

The J gene is TRBJ2-1, the V gene TRBV18; 9 bases are shared with TRBD1. The CDR3 is made up of 15 amino acids. J gave up 7 bases and V 3 bases, and 7 bases lay outside the gene matches. Per the germline V gene, CDR1 is KGHSH and CDR2 is LQKENI. This CDR3 is CASSPPGTGRNEQFF. As DNA, the CDR3 is TGTGCCAGCTCACCTCCGGGGACAGGGAGGAATGAGCAGTTCTTC. Based on the CDR3 plus reference TRBV18 and TRBJ2-1, the full variable domain is NAGVMQNPRHLVRRRGQEARLRCSPMKGHSHVYWYRQLPEEGLKFMVYLQKENIIDESGMPKERFSAEFPKEGPSILRIQQVVRGDSAAYFCASSPPGTGRNEQFFGPGTRLTVL.

In regard to this clonotype: A much bigger clone sits one base away, suggesting this may be a read error. The chain employs TRBV7-6 and TRBJ2-3; 8 nucleotides align to TRBD2. CDR3 length: 16 amino acids. Germline V CDR1 and CDR2: SGHVS, FNYEAQ. CDR3 coding DNA: TGTGCCAGCAGCTCCCGAGGACTAGCTGGCACAGGTACGCAGTATTTT. This encodes CASSSRGLAGTGTQYF.

This clonotype has more than one count but fewer than ten. The chain links TRBV27 to TRBJ2-2, with 9 nucleotides matching TRBD2. Germline V CDR1 and CDR2: MNHEY, SMNVEV (reference sequence). The ends lost 4 bases at V and 4 bases at J; junction bases unmatched: 4. CDR3 length equals 15 residues. The CDR3 here is CASSSPSGATGELFF. The CDR3 region has the DNA TGTGCCAGCAGTTCCCCTAGCGGGGCCACCGGGGAGCTGTTTTTT.

This clonotype came up a few times. This chain joins TRBV5-1 and TRBJ1-5; TRBD1 is a possible D gene (5 bases). Trimming removed 4 bases from V and 6 bases from J, with 11 bases in between. In germline, CDR1 is SGHRS, CDR2 YFSETQ. This CDR3 is 13 amino acids long. The CDR3 reads CASSKGEGQPQHF. In nucleotides, the CDR3 is TGCGCCAGCAGCAAAGGGGAGGGTCAGCCCCAGCATTTT.

There are many counts of this clonotype. This chain uses TRBV2 with TRBJ2-1, with 10 nucleotides matching TRBD2. Germline V gives CDR1 SNHLY, CDR2 FYNNEI. After removal of 4 bases from V and 2 bases from J, the junction contained 5 bases not matched to a gene. The CDR3 sequence is 16 residues long. CDR3 DNA: TGTGCCAGCAGTGCGTCTAGCGGGGGAGCCTACAATGAGCAGTTCTTC. It yields the protein CASSASSGGAYNEQFF. Full variable domain (missing parts from reference TRBV2 and TRBJ2-1): EPEVTQTPSHQVTQMGQEVILRCVPISNHLYFYWYRQILGQKVEFLVSFYNNEISEKSEIFDDQFSVERPDGSNFTLKIRSTKLEDSAMYFCASSASSGGAYNEQFFGPGTRLTVL.

The V call is TRBV7-9, the J call TRBJ2-7; 13 bases are shared with TRBD2. Germline lookup yields CDR1 SEHNR and CDR2 FQNEAQ (reference sequence). This CDR3 is built from 15 residues. Trimming cost V 4 bases and J 4 bases; bases outside gene matches: 4. The CDR3 sequence is CASSSGLAGVYEQYV. The CDR3 bases are TGTGCCAGCAGCTCTGGACTAGCGGGGGTATACGAGCAGTACGTC.

This clonotype was recorded a few times. The chain has TRBV18 and TRBJ1-2, with D possibly TRBD1 on 6 matching bases. The V end lost 4 bases, the J end lost 6 bases, and 12 bases lay between the germline ends. This CDR3 contains 13 residues. Per germline, CDR1 KGHSH and CDR2 LQKENI. The CDR3 loop reads CASSRAGADGYTF. The CDR3, as DNA: TGTGCCAGCTCACGTGCGGGGGCTGATGGCTACACCTTC.

Worth noting for this clonotype: A much larger clone differs by one base, so this may be a read error. The chain employs TRBV27 and TRBJ2-7; 10 bases line up with TRBD2. Germline V gives CDR1 MNHEY, CDR2 SMNVEV (reference sequence). CDR3 length equals 18 residues. In DNA form, the CDR3 reads TGTGTCAGCAGTTTAGAGCGGGGGGGCCCTCAGAGCTCCTACGAGCAGTACTTC. As protein: CVSSLERGGPQSSYEQYF.

This clonotype was counted many times. This sequence joins TRBV7-9 and TRBJ1-4; 7 positions match TRBD1. Germline values: CDR1 SEHNR, CDR2 FQNEAQ (reference sequence). The CDR3 is 14 residues long. J lost 4 bases, V lost 4 bases, and 3 bases had no gene match. CDR3 bases: TGTGCCAGCAGCTGGGACAGAAGTAATGAAAAACTGTTTTTT. Translating gives CASSWDRSNEKLFF.

About this clonotype: With a much larger clone just one base away, this may be a read error. This chain connects TRBV7-2 to TRBJ2-7; 7 nucleotides align to TRBD2. The V and J ends lost 5 bases and 7 bases, in that order; junction bases with no gene match: 11. This CDR3 has 14 amino acids. From germline, CDR1 is SGHTA and CDR2 FQGNSA. The chain's CDR3 is CASSPGTTASEQYF. The CDR3 region has the DNA TGTGCCAGCAGCCCCGGGACTACTGCTAGTGAGCAGTACTTC.

This clonotype was seen a single time. The chain couples TRBV30 to TRBJ1-2; D might be TRBD1 (6 bases). Germline CDR1 is GTSNPN and CDR2 is SVGIG (reference sequence). This CDR3 is built from 15 residues. V was shortened by 3 bases and J by 4 bases, with 18 bases between the two germline ends. CDR3 sequence (DNA): TGTGCCTGGAGGGACAGCGGTGGGTCCCTCTATGGCTACACCTTC. It codes for CAWRDSGGSLYGYTF. The entire variable domain, with the rest obtained from reference TRBV30 and TRBJ1-2, is as follows: SQTIHQWPATLVQPVGSPLSLECTVEGTSNPNLYWYRQAAGRGLQLLFYSVGIGQISSEVPQNLSASRPQDRQFILSSKKLLLSDSGFYLCAWRDSGGSLYGYTFGSGTRLTVV.

At least ten counts were recorded for this clonotype. The chain has TRBV12-3 or TRBV12-4 and TRBJ2-3, with D uncertain. CDR3 size: 14 residues. Trimming took off 5 bases at V and 1 base at J, with 10 bases between the two ends. For the CDR3, the DNA is TGTGCCAGCAGTAGGATTTTCGGCACAGATACGCAGTATTTT. This gives the protein CASSRIFGTDTQYF.

Details on this clonotype: Being one base from a much bigger clone, this may be a read error. The chain links TRBV20-1 to TRBJ2-1; the match to TRBD2 covers 8 bases. The end of the DNA aligns better with TRBJ2-7, so the J call may be wrong. This CDR3 spans 16 amino acids. From germline, CDR1 is DFQATT and CDR2 SNEGSKA (reference sequence). The CDR3 loop is CSATPRGGFSYNEQYF. Here the CDR3 DNA reads TGCAGTGCTACTCCCCGGGGGGGGTTTTCCTACAATGAGCAGTACTTC.

This clonotype has a count of ten or more. The chain is built from TRBV7-9 and TRBJ1-2, with D hard to call. Germline CDR1 SEHNR, CDR2 FQNEAQ (reference sequence). The CDR3 has 12 amino acids. The V end lost 7 bases, the J end lost 4 bases, and 10 bases lay between the germline ends. The chain's CDR3 is CASTSEFYGYTF. CDR3 in DNA: TGTGCCAGCACTTCCGAGTTCTATGGCTACACCTTC.

This clonotype was seen a few times. The chain combines TRBV12-3 or TRBV12-4 with TRBJ1-5, with 8 bases identical to TRBD1. The CDR3 covers 16 residues. V lost 6 bases, J lost 1 base, and 8 bases stayed unmatched. The CDR3 DNA reads as TGTGCCAGCAGCCTTGGACAGGGAGTGAGCAATCAGCCCCAGCATTTT. This encodes CASSLGQGVSNQPQHF.

The J gene is TRBJ2-3, the V gene TRBV29-1, with D possibly called TRBD1 or TRBD2 (7 bases each). CDR3 length equals 16 residues. From germline, CDR1 is SQVTM and CDR2 ANQGSEA. Trimming removed 6 bases at V and 0 bases at J, with 19 bases between. The CDR3 is CSVERGRGRSTDTQYF. In DNA form, the CDR3 reads TGCAGCGTAGAAAGGGGGAGGGGGCGCAGCACAGATACGCAGTATTTT.